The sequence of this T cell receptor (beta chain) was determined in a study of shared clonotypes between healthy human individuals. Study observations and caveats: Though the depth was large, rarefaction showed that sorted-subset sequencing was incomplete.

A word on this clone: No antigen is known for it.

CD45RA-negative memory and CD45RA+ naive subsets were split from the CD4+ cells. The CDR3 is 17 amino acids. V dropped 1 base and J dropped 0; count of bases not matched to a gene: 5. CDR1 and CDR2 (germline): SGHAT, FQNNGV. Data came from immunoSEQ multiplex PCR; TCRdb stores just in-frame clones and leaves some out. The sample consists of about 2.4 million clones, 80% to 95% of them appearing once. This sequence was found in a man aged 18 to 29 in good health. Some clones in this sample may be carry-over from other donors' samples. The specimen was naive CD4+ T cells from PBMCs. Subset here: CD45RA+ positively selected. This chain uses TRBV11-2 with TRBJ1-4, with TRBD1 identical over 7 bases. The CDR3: CASSLGQTGATNEKLFF. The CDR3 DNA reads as TGTGCCAGCAGCTTAGGCCAAACAGGGGCAACTAATGAAAAACTGTTTTTT. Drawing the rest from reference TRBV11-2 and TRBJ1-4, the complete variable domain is EAGVAQSPRYKIIEKRQSVAFWCNPISGHATLYWYQQILGQGPKLLIQFQNNGVVDDSQLPKDRFSAERLKGVDSTLKIQPAKLEDSAVYLCASSLGQTGATNEKLFFGSGTQLSVL.